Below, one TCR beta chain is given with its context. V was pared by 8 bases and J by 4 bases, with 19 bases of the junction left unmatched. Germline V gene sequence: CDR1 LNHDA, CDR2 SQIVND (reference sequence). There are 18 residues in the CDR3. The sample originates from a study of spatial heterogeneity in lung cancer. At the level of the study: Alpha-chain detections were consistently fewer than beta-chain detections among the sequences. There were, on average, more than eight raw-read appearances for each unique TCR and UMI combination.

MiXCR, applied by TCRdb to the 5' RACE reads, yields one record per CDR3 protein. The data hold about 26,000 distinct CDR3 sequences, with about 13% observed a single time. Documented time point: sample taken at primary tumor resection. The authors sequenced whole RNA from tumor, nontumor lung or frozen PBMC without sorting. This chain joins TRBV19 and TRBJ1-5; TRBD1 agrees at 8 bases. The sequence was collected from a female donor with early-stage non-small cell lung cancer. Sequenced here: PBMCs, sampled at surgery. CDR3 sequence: CASRRGTGLPVGNQPQHF. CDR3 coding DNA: TGTGCCAGTCGAAGGGGGACAGGACTACCCGTTGGGAATCAGCCCCAGCATTTT.